One T cell receptor beta chain is described in this entry. CDR1 and CDR2 (germline): SGDLS, YYNGEE. The CDR3 contains 13 residues. The V gene lost 2 bases and the J gene lost 4 bases, with 8 bases spanning the gap. The data stem from a study of CD8 T cells in Susac syndrome. Sequencing of TCR beta drew on CD8+ and CD4+ T cells from blood. Treatment-naive patients with stable or active relapsing-remitting disease served as multiple sclerosis controls. FACS was used to enrich TEMRA cells, whereas the CD8+ and CD4+ T cells were obtained by negative isolation. Random-hexamer reverse transcription was applied to roughly 0.5 to 1 ug RNA. The TCR beta CDR3 was amplified by immunoSEQ multiplex PCR across 54 Vbeta, 13 Jbeta. TCRdb used MiXCR to reprocess the immunoSEQ multiplex PCR reads, holding one entry per CDR3 protein. The sample lists approximately 220,000 distinct CDR3 sequences; approximately 95% were seen once.

Source material: CD4+ T cells from PBMCs. The TCR originated in a human donor with multiple sclerosis. The chain employs TRBV9 and TRBJ2-3, with D tentatively TRBD1 (5 bases). CDR3 protein: CASSVPGSDTQYF. The DNA for the CDR3 is TGTGCCAGCAGCGTTCCAGGGTCAGATACGCAGTATTTT.